This T cell receptor beta chain came from a study of ipilimumab plus nivolumab after autologous stem cell transplantation. Whole-study context: Typical patient got 5 ipilimumab doses and 7 or 8 nivolumab doses (median).

Here immunoSEQ multiplex PCR was the method, and the copy in TCRdb shows in-frame clones only, minus some. The sample contains about 13,000 clones, 60% to 75% of which appear only once. Points on this clone: Antigen specificity is unknown.

Study observations and caveats: Authors suggest TCR repertoire, Treg phenotype and gut microbiota support further study.

Patients got ipilimumab 1 mg/kg beginning 14 to 28 days post-transplant. Trimming took 5 bases from V and 4 from J; bases not matched to a gene: 7. CDR1 is MNHEY and CDR2 is SMNVEV in the germline V gene (reference sequence). This CDR3 spans 14 amino acids. This clonotype was sampled from a male donor with diffuse large B-cell lymphoma. V usage is TRBV27 and J usage is TRBJ2-5; 7 bases are shared with TRBD2. Sequenced here: PBMCs, sampled in a trial of ipilimumab plus nivolumab as post-transplant consolidation. The DNA of the CDR3 is TGTGCCAGCAGTAACGGGAGGTCACGAGAGACCCAGTACTTC. Protein product: CASSNGRSRETQYF.